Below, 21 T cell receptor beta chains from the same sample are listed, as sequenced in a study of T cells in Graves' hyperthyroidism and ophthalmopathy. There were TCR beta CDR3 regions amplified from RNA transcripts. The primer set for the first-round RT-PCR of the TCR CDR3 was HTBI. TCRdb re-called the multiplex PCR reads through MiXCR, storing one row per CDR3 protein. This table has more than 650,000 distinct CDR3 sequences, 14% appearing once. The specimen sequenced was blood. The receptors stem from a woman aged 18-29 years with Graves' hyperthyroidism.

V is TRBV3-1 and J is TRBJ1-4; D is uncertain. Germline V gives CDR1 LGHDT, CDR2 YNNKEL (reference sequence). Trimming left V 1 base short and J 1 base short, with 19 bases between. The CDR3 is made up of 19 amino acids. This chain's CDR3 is CASSQGGWGERRTNEKLFF. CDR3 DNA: TGTGCCAGCAGCCAAGGAGGATGGGGTGAGAGGAGAACTAATGAAAAACTGTTTTTT.

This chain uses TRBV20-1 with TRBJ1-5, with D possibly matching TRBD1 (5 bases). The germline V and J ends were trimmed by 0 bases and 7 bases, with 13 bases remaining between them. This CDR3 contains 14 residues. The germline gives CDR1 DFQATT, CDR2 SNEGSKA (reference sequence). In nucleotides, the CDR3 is TGCAGTGCTAGAGATGCAGGGTATCAACAGCCCCAGCATTTT. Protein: CSARDAGYQQPQHF.

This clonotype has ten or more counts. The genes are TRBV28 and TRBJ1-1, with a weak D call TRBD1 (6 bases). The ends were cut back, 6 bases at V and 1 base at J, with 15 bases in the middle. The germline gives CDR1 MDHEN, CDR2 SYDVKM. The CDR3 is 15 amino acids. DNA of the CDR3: TGTGCCAGCAGCTTCGTGGGGGCCGGGAACACTGAAGCTTTCTTT. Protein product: CASSFVGAGNTEAFF.

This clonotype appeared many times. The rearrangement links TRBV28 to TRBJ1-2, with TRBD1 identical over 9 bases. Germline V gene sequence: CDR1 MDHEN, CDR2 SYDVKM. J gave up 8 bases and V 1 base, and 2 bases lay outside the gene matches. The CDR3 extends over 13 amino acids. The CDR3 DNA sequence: TGTGCCAGCAGTTTATCGGACAGGGGAGGCTACACCTTC. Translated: CASSLSDRGGYTF.

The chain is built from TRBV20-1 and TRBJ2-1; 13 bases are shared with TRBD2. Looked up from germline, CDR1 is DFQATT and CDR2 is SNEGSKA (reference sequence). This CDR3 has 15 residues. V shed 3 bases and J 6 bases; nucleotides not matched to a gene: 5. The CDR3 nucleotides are TGCAGTGCTAGGTCCGGACTAGCGGGAGCCAATGAGCAGTTCTTC. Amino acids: CSARSGLAGANEQFF.

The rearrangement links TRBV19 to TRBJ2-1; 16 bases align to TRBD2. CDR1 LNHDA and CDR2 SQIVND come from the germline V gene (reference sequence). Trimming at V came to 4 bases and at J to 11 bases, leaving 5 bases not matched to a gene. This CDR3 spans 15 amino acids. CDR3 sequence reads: CASSNGTSGRGKQFF. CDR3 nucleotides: TGTGCCAGTAGTAACGGGACTAGCGGGAGGGGGAAGCAGTTCTTC.

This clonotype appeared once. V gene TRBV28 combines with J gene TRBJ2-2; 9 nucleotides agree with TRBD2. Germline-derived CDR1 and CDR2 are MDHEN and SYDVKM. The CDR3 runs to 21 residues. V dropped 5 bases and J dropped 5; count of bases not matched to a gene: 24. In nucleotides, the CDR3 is TGTGCCAGCAGTCAACCTAACCCATTTAGCGGGAGCAGAGTGGGGACCGGGGAGCTGTTTTTT. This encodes CASSQPNPFSGSRVGTGELFF.

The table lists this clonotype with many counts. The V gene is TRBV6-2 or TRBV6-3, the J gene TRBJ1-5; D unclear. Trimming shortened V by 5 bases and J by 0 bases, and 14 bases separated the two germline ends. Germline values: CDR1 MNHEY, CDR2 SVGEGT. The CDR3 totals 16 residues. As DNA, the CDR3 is TGTGCCAGCAGTCCTCAGGACGGATATAGCAATCAGCCCCAGCATTTT. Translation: CASSPQDGYSNQPQHF.

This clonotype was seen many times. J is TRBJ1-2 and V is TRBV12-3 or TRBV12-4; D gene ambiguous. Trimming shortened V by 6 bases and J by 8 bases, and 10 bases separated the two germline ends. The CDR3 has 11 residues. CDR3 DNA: TGTGCCAGCAGCATCGGGAAGGGCTACACCTTC. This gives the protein CASSIGKGYTF.

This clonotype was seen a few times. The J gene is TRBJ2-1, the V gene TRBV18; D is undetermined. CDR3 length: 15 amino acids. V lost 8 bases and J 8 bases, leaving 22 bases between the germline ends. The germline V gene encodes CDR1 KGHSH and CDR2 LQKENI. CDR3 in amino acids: CASTPDWVSLDEQFF. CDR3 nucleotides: TGTGCCAGCACCCCCGACTGGGTGAGTTTGGATGAGCAGTTCTTC.

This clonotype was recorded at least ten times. The CDR3 sequence is CASTGDGELFF. For the CDR3, the DNA is TGTGCCAGCACGGGGGACGGGGAGCTGTTTTTT. This sequence joins TRBV28 and TRBJ2-2; the D gene is possibly TRBD2 (6 bases). The length of the CDR3 is 11 residues. Germline V CDR1 and CDR2: MDHEN, SYDVKM. The germline V and J ends were trimmed by 7 bases and 7 bases, with 7 bases remaining between them.

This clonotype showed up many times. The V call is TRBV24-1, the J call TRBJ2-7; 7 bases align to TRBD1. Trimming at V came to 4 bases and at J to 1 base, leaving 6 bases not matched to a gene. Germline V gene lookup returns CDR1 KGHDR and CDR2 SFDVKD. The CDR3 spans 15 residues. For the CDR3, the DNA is TGTGCCACCAGTGACTCCGGACAGGCTTCCTACGAGCAGTACTTC. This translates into CATSDSGQASYEQYF.

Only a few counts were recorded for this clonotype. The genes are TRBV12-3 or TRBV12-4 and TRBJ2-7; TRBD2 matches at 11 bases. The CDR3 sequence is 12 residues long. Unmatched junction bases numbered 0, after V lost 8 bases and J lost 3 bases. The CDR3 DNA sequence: TGTGCCAGCGGACTAGCGGGCTACGAGCAGTACTTC. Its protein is CASGLAGYEQYF.

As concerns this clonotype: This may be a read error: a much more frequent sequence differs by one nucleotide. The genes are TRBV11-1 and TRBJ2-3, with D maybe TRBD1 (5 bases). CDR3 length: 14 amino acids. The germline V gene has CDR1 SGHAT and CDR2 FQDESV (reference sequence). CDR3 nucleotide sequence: TGTGCCAGCAGCTTTAGAAGGAGCACAGGTACGCAGTATTTT. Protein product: CASSFRRSTGTQYF.

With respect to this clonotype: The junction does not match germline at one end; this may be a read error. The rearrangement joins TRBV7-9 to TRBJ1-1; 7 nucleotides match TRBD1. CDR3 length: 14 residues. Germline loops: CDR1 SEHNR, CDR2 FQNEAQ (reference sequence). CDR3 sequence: CASRPGTVNPEAFF. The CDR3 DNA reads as TGTGCCAGCAGGCCCGGGACAGTGAACCCTGAAGCTTTCTTT.

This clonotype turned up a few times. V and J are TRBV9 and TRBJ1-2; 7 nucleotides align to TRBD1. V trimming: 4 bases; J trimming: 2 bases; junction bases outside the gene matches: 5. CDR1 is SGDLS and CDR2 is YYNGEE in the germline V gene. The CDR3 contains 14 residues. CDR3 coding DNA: TGTGCCAGCAGCACATCGGGACAGAACTATGGCTACACCTTC. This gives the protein CASSTSGQNYGYTF.

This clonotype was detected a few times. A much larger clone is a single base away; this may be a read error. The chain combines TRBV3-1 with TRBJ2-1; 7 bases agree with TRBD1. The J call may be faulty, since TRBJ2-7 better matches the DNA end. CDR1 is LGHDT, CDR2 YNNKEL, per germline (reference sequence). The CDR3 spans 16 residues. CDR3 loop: CASSRIRGLPDNEQYF. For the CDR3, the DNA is TGTGCCAGCAGCCGAATTAGGGGGCTCCCTGACAATGAGCAGTACTTC.

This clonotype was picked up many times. The CDR3 here is CSARDSGFNTEAFF. The CDR3 DNA reads TGCAGTGCTAGAGATTCAGGGTTCAACACTGAAGCTTTCTTT. This chain uses TRBV20-1 with TRBJ1-1; possibly TRBD1 for D (5 bases). The CDR3 runs to 14 residues. V lost 0 bases to trimming and J lost 2 bases, with 10 bases between them. From germline, CDR1 is DFQATT and CDR2 SNEGSKA (reference sequence).

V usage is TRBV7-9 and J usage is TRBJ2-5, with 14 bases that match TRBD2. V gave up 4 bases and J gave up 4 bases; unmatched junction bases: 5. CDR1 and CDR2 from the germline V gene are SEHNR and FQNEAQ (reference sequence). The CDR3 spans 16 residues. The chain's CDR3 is CASSWGLAGDRETQYF. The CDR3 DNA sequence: TGTGCCAGCAGCTGGGGACTAGCGGGAGATCGAGAGACCCAGTACTTC.

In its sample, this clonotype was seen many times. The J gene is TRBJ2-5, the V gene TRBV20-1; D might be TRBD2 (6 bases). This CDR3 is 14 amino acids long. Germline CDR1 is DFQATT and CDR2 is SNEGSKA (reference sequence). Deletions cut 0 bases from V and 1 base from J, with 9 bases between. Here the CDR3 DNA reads TGCAGTGCTAGAGACCGGGACTTCCAAGAGACCCAGTACTTC. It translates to CSARDRDFQETQYF.

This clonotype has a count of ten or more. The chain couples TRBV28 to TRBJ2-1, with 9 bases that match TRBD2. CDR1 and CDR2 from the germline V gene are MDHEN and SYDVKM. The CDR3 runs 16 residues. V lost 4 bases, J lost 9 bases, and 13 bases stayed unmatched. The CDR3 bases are TGTGCCAGCAGTTGGTTCGCTAGCGGGATTACGGGTGAGCAGTTCTTC. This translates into CASSWFASGITGEQFF.